Listed below are T cell receptor beta chains from one sample, sequenced in a study of monozygotic twins with inflammatory bowel disease. TCRdb re-called the 5' RACE reads and catalogs CDR3 proteins one per entry, DNA excluded. The record lists about 300,000 distinct CDR3 sequences, of which the ten most abundant hold more than 4.5%. The sequenced sample consisted of blood. Receptor source: a human donor with ulcerative colitis or Crohn's disease, or a healthy co-twin of an affected twin (not recorded which). The CDR3 runs from the conserved cysteine through the conserved F or W.

j_gene,v_gene,CDR3aa
TRBJ2-4,TRBV7-2,CASSPQGLAKNIQYF
TRBJ1-2,TRBV7-2,CASLENYGYTF
TRBJ1-3,TRBV14,CASSFFNTIYF
TRBJ1-2,TRBV6-6,CASSYSSLVGYTF
TRBJ2-3,TRBV7-2,CASSSRAGGRTDTQYF
TRBJ2-1,TRBV5-6,CASSFLTGGLNEQFF
TRBJ2-1,TRBV25-1,CASSGYNTLIYNEQFF
TRBJ2-7,TRBV24-1,CASPGLAGHSTYEQYF
TRBJ2-2,TRBV30,CAWRQLSSGGAGELFF
TRBJ2-1,TRBV2,CASSEGLAGGDEQFF
TRBJ2-6,TRBV19,CASLKWDSLSGANVPTF
TRBJ1-1,TRBV5-1,CASLGNTGPTEAFF
TRBJ1-2,TRBV30,CAWTVGPVGYTF
TRBJ1-2,TRBV20-1,CSARNDRSNYGYTF
TRBJ2-7,TRBV3-1,CASSQEDRRDYEQYF
TRBJ2-3,TRBV10-3,CATRVAGLATDTQYF
TRBJ2-3,TRBV15,CATSLTPGLNTDTQYF
TRBJ2-3,TRBV2,CASRQLAGVTLGTDTQYF
TRBJ2-4,TRBV29-1,CSASGTGNIQYF
TRBJ1-5,TRBV2,CASSMDRGLTQPQHF
TRBJ1-5,TRBV30,CAWSIQSNQPQHF
TRBJ2-1,TRBV12-3/TRBV12-4,CASSRGRDEQFF
TRBJ2-7,TRBV20-1,CSARGVGSYEQYF
TRBJ2-5,TRBV5-1,CASSLGGADQETQYF
TRBJ2-7,TRBV7-2,CASSPGGLAGAVQYF
TRBJ2-1,TRBV10-3,CAISEGLAGEQFF
TRBJ2-3,TRBV12-3/TRBV12-4,CASSRRTGGPDTQYF
TRBJ2-7,TRBV7-2,CASSLDGSGESYEQYF
TRBJ2-3,TRBV10-3,CAISESPLTSGPPDTQYF
TRBJ1-2,TRBV7-3,CASSAAGTGFYGYTF
TRBJ2-1,TRBV7-9,CASSLVYSYNEQFF
TRBJ1-1,TRBV18,CASSLLDRDTEAFF
TRBJ2-1,TRBV6-2/TRBV6-3,CASSYSGLAASYNEQFF
TRBJ2-7,TRBV6-2/TRBV6-3,CASSLTGQTYEQYF
TRBJ1-4,TRBV3-1,CASSQDFLGSIGKLFF